This T cell receptor beta chain was captured by sequencing in a study of blood T cell repertoires in COVID-19 (TCRdb year 2020). The study in broad terms: The collaborator samples originated in the United States, Italy and Spain and spanned the acute and convalescent phases of COVID-19. Samples came from the ongoing ImmuneRACE study (first 160 participants) plus 1,254 subjects from 6 global collaborators. The repertoires were released in a freely available public database meant as a resource for research on the immune response to SARS-CoV-2. Deeply sampled blood TCRbeta repertoires from subjects exposed to, actively infected with, or recovered from COVID-19 were included in the dataset. The prospective study material was composed of cDNA or gDNA derived from T cells, B-cell-depleted T cells, or PBMCs. A de-identified subject ID, COVID-19 status, age in years and sex were almost always included in the sample metadata. Where available, HLA class I and class II types were taken from metadata supplied by the sample provider and were not determined by assay-based typing. Paper-wide results and their limitations: The amount of clinical and demographic metadata varied by source and participant and was provided uncurated.

In the case of this clone: Its antigen is unknown. No much larger clone exists at a distance of one base, and base qualities are not known.

The immunoSEQ Assay, a bias-controlled multiplex PCR, was used to amplify TCRbeta CDR3 regions from genomic DNA. The source study handled its data this way. Nucleated cell counts per sample were estimated from amplification of reference gene primers within the assay. Sequence reads were collapsed and filtered to measure the absolute abundance of every unique TCRbeta CDR3 rearrangement. For each sample, productive Simpson clonality was calculated by taking the square root of Simpson's diversity index across productive rearrangements. TCRdb took over this immuneACCESS table, retaining in-frame rearrangements with V and J assigned. Such tables are incomplete; in checked studies, under half of the missing clones stem from an unresolved V gene, and the remainder is unexplained. That table gives V, J and clone size, and the DNA gave D and trimming. Across this sample there are about 140,000 clones, with around three quarters seen only once. The top ten hold approximately 3.5% of the sample.

From the cysteine through the phenylalanine, the CDR3 covers 14 amino acids. CDR3 DNA is the only sequence kept; it has 42 bases, read in frame from the first base. CDR1 and CDR2, looked up from the germline V gene, are MDHEN and SYDVKM. V trim: 9 bases; J trim: 6 bases; unmatched bases: 9. Whole blood was collected in K2EDTA tubes by collaborating institutions according to the institutions' own protocols. For TCRbeta analysis, collaborators shipped samples as frozen whole blood, isolated PBMCs, or DNA extracted from either of those sample types. The V and J genes are TRBV28 and TRBJ1-5; 9 central nucleotides agree with TRBD1. This clonotype was obtained from a man in his 60s with acute or convalescent COVID-19. The sequenced sample was peripheral blood. CDR3 loop: CASAGTGSGQPQHF. The DNA sequence follows: TGTGCCAGTGCCGGGACAGGGTCCGGTCAGCCCCAGCATTTT.